This entry concerns a single TCR beta chain. What this receptor recognizes is not known. One end of the junction does not line up with germline, which may come from a read error. These data are taken from a study of tumor-infiltrating lymphocytes in primary liver carcinoma (dated 2017 in TCRdb). With respect to the entire study: The five patients, three men and two women aged 30 to 69 years, had hepatocellular carcinoma (four) or combined HCC and intrahepatic cholangiocarcinoma (one). A total of 35 or so specimens from 5 patients underwent TCRbeta repertoire sequencing, comprising around 25 tumor regions, 5 adjacent noncancerous liver tissues and 5 peripheral blood samples. Samples yielded roughly 3.5 to 8 million productive TCRbeta reads; read depth did not differ significantly between tissue types. TCRbeta repertoire sequencing, expression microarrays and whole-exome sequencing were combined in the study across five regions of each liver tumor, with adjacent normal tissue and blood also included. The tumors of the five patients were staged as T1-T3 N0M0, with maximum diameters ranging from roughly 4.2 to 10 cm. High reproducibility was observed for the technical replicate repertoires, with mean shared-clone rates near 0.89 and correlation coefficients above 0.98. General study outcomes and caveats: Pairs of tumor regions showed greater repertoire overlap (mean around 35%) than tumor-adjacent pairs (roughly 17%) or tumor-blood pairs (approximately 15%), which is consistent with antigen-driven expansion. Because only the TCR beta chain was sequenced and unpaired alpha chains were not captured, true repertoire diversity is likely underestimated. A significantly larger repertoire fraction was made up by the top 250 clones in tumors than in blood (p = 0.039). Only a few patients were included in the study, and the authors note that the findings should be validated in a larger study. Because the samples were bulk and unsorted, CD4+ and CD8+ T cell repertoires could not be compared.

Without any cell sorting, total RNA and DNA were co-extracted from roughly 21-30 mg of bulk tissue using the AllPrep DNA/RNA mini kit. Between late 2015 and 2016, five patients in China with histopathologically diagnosed primary liver carcinoma had surgical resection. At the time of sampling, the patients had chronic HBV infection and had not received any treatment. Each fresh piece of tumor and adjacent tissue was cut in two, with one half stored in RNAlater at -80 degrees C and the other half sent for histology. Starting from roughly 500 ng total RNA, TCRbeta-specific cDNA was produced by reverse transcription with a constant-region primer and ProtoScript II reverse transcriptase. Three nested multiplex PCR rounds, following a slightly modified ARM-PCR procedure, were used to build the TCRbeta libraries. Sample barcodes and Illumina adapters were added in a final 25-cycle PCR with Deep VentR polymerase. Before sequencing, amplicons between 200 and 500 bp were purified from gel using a QIAquick gel extraction kit. An Illumina HiSeq 2500 was used to sequence the TCRbeta amplicons, generating 250-bp paired-end reads. The authors processed their data as follows. Trimmomatic v0.33 was used to quality-trim the reads, and FLASH v1.2.11 was used to merge paired reads so that full CDR3 sequences could be recovered. MiGEC v1.2.1b assigned V, D and J germline segments to the rearranged TCRbeta sequences. VDJtools v1.0.0 computed clonotype statistics and Shannon-Wiener diversity indices. Except for diversity analysis, only the 250 most abundant clonotypes of each sample were used in subsequent analyses to reduce sampling bias. In TCRdb, the public reads were trimmed at Q25 with fastp and aligned with MiXCR, with productive beta chains retained. Records with the same CDR3 protein are collapsed into one entry carrying the most frequent genes and DNA. V and J calls and clone size were set by TCRdb, not the authors. The sample contains 75,000 to 80,000 distinct CDR3 sequences, roughly 71% of them found a single time. The ten largest clones add up to roughly 28% of the sample.

The TCR sequence derives from a man aged 40-49 years with primary liver carcinoma and hepatitis B virus infection. The sequencing input was tumor-adjacent normal liver tissue.

DNA sequence: TGTGACAGCAGTCCAAACTCAACTAACGAAAAACTGTTTTTT. Its amino acids are CDSSPNSTNEKLFF. Here the chain combines TRBV6-6 and TRBJ1-4; no D segment can be confidently identified. Spanning cysteine to phenylalanine, the CDR3 consists of 14 amino acids. Just CDR3 DNA is preserved here, 42 bases in frame from base 1. For CDR1 and CDR2, the germline V gene (reference sequence) lists MNHNY and SVGAGI.